One sample yielded the 20 T cell receptor beta chains listed below, sequenced in a study of blood T cell repertoires in COVID-19. Libraries were prepared by immunoSEQ multiplex PCR; TCRdb keeps only in-frame clonotypes and omits some of them. Altogether about 110,000 clones are present, around 83% being singletons, with the ten largest covering roughly 4.1%. The specimen sequenced was peripheral blood. The receptors here all came from a woman in her seventies with acute or convalescent COVID-19.

The chain has TRBV7-9 and TRBJ2-3; D uncertain. Germline V gene lookup returns CDR1 SEHNR and CDR2 FQNEAQ (reference sequence). The CDR3 runs 12 residues. V gave up 10 bases and J gave up 0 bases, with 8 bases separating them. In nucleotides, the CDR3 is TGTGCCATTCAGATTAGCACAGATACGCAGTATTTT. Translation: CAIQISTDTQYF.

This chain connects TRBV19 to TRBJ2-2; 7 bases are shared with TRBD1. The V gene's germline CDR1 is LNHDA and CDR2 SQIVND (reference sequence). The CDR3 extends over 13 amino acids. With 6 bases clipped from V and 6 bases from J, the junction kept 4 bases outside the gene matches. The DNA for the CDR3 is TGTGCCAGTAGCCCTACAGGGGCCGGGGAGCTGTTTTTT. This gives the protein CASSPTGAGELFF.

The chain carries TRBV13 and TRBJ1-3, with D uncertain. The CDR3 extends over 15 amino acids. Germline assignment: CDR1 PRHDT and CDR2 FYEKMQ (reference sequence). The germline V and J ends were trimmed by 4 bases and 0 bases, with 10 bases remaining between them. CDR3 DNA sequence: TGTGCCAGCAGCTCCTTTTCACTCTCTGGAAACACCATATATTTT. Translating it yields CASSSFSLSGNTIYF.

This sequence joins TRBV20-1 and TRBJ2-1, with D perhaps matching TRBD1 (5 bases). The CDR3 loop spans 12 amino acids. Per germline, CDR1 DFQATT and CDR2 SNEGSKA (reference sequence). V was clipped by 3 bases and J by 8 bases, with 11 bases between them. In nucleotides, the CDR3 is TGCAGTGCTAGTCAGGGAACCCATGAGCAGTTCTTC. Translated, it gives CSASQGTHEQFF.

This clone was seen a single time. The rearrangement uses TRBV6-5 and TRBJ2-1, with 15 positions matching TRBD2. J was trimmed by 5 bases and V by 4 bases; bases with no gene match: 3. Per germline, CDR1 MNHEY and CDR2 SVGAGI. This CDR3 has 16 residues. The CDR3 DNA reads TGTGCCAGCAGTTCTTGGACTAGCGGGAGGGACAATGAGCAGTTCTTC. Its translation: CASSSWTSGRDNEQFF.

The rearrangement uses TRBV2 and TRBJ2-7; 8 bases align to TRBD2. The CDR3 extends over 13 amino acids. V was pared by 6 bases and J by 5 bases, with 6 bases of the junction left unmatched. Germline V gives CDR1 SNHLY, CDR2 FYNNEI. This CDR3 reads CASRREGRHEQYF. The CDR3 DNA reads TGTGCCAGCAGACGGGAGGGCCGCCACGAGCAGTACTTC.

The chain has TRBV5-1 and TRBJ2-3; D is perhaps TRBD2 (6 bases). V shed 4 bases and J shed 2 bases, with 17 bases lying between them. This CDR3 is 16 amino acids long. Germline lookup yields CDR1 SGHRS and CDR2 YFSETQ. This CDR3 reads CASSTWPGRDTDTQYF. Here the CDR3 DNA reads TGCGCCAGCAGCACCTGGCCCGGGCGGGACACAGATACGCAGTATTTT.

This chain links TRBV2 with TRBJ2-4; D perhaps matches TRBD1 (5 bases). Trimming left V 8 bases short and J 1 base short, with 12 bases between. Per the germline V gene, CDR1 is SNHLY and CDR2 is FYNNEI. This CDR3 is 14 amino acids long. In DNA form, the CDR3 reads TGTGCCAGCGGAATATCAGGGGCCAAAAACATTCAGTACTTC. This translates into CASGISGAKNIQYF.

The rearrangement joins TRBV24-1 to TRBJ2-3; a possible D gene is TRBD2 (6 bases). The CDR3 consists of 15 residues. Germline CDR1 and CDR2: KGHDR and SFDVKD. The V and J ends lost 1 base and 6 bases respectively, with 13 bases between them. In DNA form, the CDR3 reads TGTGCCACCAGTGATTTCGCCCGGGGGTCGGATACGCAGTATTTT. This translates into CATSDFARGSDTQYF.

V usage is TRBV19 and J usage is TRBJ2-1, with D possibly matching TRBD2 (6 bases). V dropped 5 bases and J dropped 8 bases, with 13 bases sitting between them. The V gene's germline CDR1 is LNHDA and CDR2 SQIVND (reference sequence). The CDR3 is 13 amino acids. CDR3 in DNA: TGTGCCAGTAGTCTCCCGCGGAGGGATGAGCAGTTCTTC. It yields the protein CASSLPRRDEQFF.

J is TRBJ2-7 and V is TRBV3-1 (or the pseudogene TRBV3-2); D unresolved. The CDR3 totals 12 residues. CDR1 and CDR2 from the germline V gene are LGHDT and YNNKEL (reference sequence). Deletions cut 1 base from V and 2 bases from J, with 3 bases between. As DNA, the CDR3 is TGTGCCAGCAGCCAAGCCACCTACGAGCAGTACTTC. Translated, it gives CASSQATYEQYF.

This clone was seen more than once but under ten times. The J gene is TRBJ1-2, the V gene TRBV4-2, with D unresolved. V dropped 4 bases and J dropped 2 bases, with 14 bases sitting between them. Germline CDR1 and CDR2: LGHNA and YNFKEQ. CDR3 length: 15 residues. The CDR3 DNA follows: TGTGCCAGCAGCCCTACCCCCGGTACGAACTATGGCTACACCTTC. This sequence encodes CASSPTPGTNYGYTF.

This clone was detected a few times. V gene TRBV7-9 combines with J gene TRBJ1-6, with unresolved D. V dropped 5 bases and J dropped 7 bases, with 6 bases sitting between them. Germline CDR1 SEHNR, CDR2 FQNEAQ (reference sequence). This CDR3 region has 12 residues. The CDR3 loop reads CASSVENSPLHF. CDR3 in DNA: TGTGCCAGCAGCGTGGAGAATTCACCCCTCCACTTT.

This clone turned up a few times. Within the sample, other DNA sequences also encode this same CDR3. DNA for the CDR3: TGTGCCAGCAGCGTAGAGGGGGCGGGTCAGCCCCAGCATTTT. Translation: CASSVEGAGQPQHF. V usage is TRBV9 and J usage is TRBJ1-5; 7 bases line up with TRBD1. Germline-derived CDR1 and CDR2 are SGDLS and YYNGEE. CDR3 length: 14 residues. After removal of 0 bases from V and 6 bases from J, the junction contained 3 bases not matched to a gene.

This chain connects TRBV27 to TRBJ1-6; 7 positions match TRBD1. The CDR3 runs 13 residues. The V gene's germline CDR1 is MNHEY and CDR2 SMNVEV (reference sequence). The ends lost 6 bases at V and 9 bases at J; junction bases unmatched: 5. The CDR3 is CASRWTGTSPLHF. The CDR3 DNA sequence: TGTGCCAGCAGGTGGACAGGAACTTCACCCCTCCACTTT.

The chain has TRBV7-2 and TRBJ2-5; 8 positions match TRBD1. This CDR3 contains 17 residues. V dropped 5 bases and J dropped 4; count of bases not matched to a gene: 15. Germline V gene sequence: CDR1 SGHTA, CDR2 FQGNSA. The CDR3 DNA is TGTGCCAGCAGCGGACCGAGACCGGGACAGGTGATAGAGACCCAGTACTTC. This encodes CASSGPRPGQVIETQYF.

The V gene is TRBV5-6, the J gene TRBJ1-4; D is undetermined. Germline assignment: CDR1 SGHDT and CDR2 YYEEEE. Between the trimmed V and J ends, which lost 4 bases and 0 bases, there was a span of 7 bases. The CDR3 has 14 amino acids. In nucleotides, the CDR3 is TGTGCCAGCAGCGCACAGACAACTAATGAAAAACTGTTTTTT. It specifies CASSAQTTNEKLFF.

For the CDR3, the DNA is TGTGCCAGCAGTACAACCGGGACAGGGCTGGGCGAGCAGTACGTC. This sequence encodes CASSTTGTGLGEQYV. The chain uses TRBV28 and TRBJ2-7; TRBD1 agrees at 9 bases. CDR1 MDHEN and CDR2 SYDVKM come from the germline V gene. J was trimmed by 6 bases and V by 5 bases; bases with no gene match: 11. CDR3 length equals 15 residues.

This clone was picked up a small number of times. The V call is TRBV7-2, the J call TRBJ1-1; no clear D. The germline V and J ends were trimmed by 5 bases and 0 bases, with 16 bases remaining between them. Germline CDR1 is SGHTA and CDR2 is FQGNSA. The CDR3 runs to 16 residues. The CDR3 DNA reads as TGTGCCAGCAGCACCAGGACTGGTAGAATGAACACTGAAGCTTTCTTT. It translates to CASSTRTGRMNTEAFF.

The chain has TRBV19 and TRBJ1-2; TRBD1 agrees at 7 bases. Germline V gene data show CDR1 as LNHDA and CDR2 as SQIVND (reference sequence). This CDR3 has 13 residues. V lost 3 bases and J lost 7; bases outside the gene matches: 5. CDR3 region: CASSILGGSGYTF. The DNA of the CDR3 is TGTGCCAGTAGTATCTTAGGGGGCAGTGGCTACACCTTC. Full variable domain (outside the CDR3, taken from reference TRBV19 and TRBJ1-2): DGGITQSPKYLFRKEGQNVTLSCEQNLNHDAMYWYRQDPGQGLRLIYYSQIVNDFQKGDIAEGYSVSREKKESFPLTVTSAQKNPTAFYLCASSILGGSGYTFGSGTRLTVV.